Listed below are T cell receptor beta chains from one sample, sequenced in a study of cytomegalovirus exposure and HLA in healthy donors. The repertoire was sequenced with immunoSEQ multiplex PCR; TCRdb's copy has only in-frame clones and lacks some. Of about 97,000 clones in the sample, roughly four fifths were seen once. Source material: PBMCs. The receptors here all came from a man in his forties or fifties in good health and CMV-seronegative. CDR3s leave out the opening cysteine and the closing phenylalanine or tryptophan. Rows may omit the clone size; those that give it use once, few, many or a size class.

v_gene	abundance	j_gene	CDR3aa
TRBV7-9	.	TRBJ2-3	ASSLVGGPDTQY
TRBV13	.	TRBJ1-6	ASSSDRGPDSPLH
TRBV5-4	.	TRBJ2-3	ASSSKRGGPDTQY
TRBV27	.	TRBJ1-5	ASSLTGGDNQPQH
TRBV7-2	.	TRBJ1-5	ASSWGGQPQH
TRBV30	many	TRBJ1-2	AWSVQANYGYT
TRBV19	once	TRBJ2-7	ASSIFGDTSSSYEQY
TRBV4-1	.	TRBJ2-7	ASSRDRGYEQY
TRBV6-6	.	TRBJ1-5	ASSDGNNQPQH
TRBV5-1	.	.	ASSFPDRVYEQY
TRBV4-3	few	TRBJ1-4	ASSQDQPQVSGVELF
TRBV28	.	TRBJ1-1	ASSEPGGNTEAF
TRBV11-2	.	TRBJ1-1	ASSFDRVTAF
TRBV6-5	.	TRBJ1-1	ASSPPHGTNGAF
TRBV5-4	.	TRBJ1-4	ASRIQGAGEKLF
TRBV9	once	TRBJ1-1	ASSVHGADTEAF
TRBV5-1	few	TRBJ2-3	ASSALGTSSEAQY
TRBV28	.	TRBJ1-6	ASSSSGTYNSPLH
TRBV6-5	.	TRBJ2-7	ASSYSKSTDTGQY
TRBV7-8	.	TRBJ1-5	ASSRDRALTGNQPQH
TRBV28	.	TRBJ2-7	ASSLGEQGRHEQY
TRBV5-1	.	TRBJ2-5	ASSLALGQEETQY
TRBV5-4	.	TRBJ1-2	ASSRDRVSHYGYT
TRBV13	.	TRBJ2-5	ASSLAMGGKETQY
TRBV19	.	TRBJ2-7	ASSPGAYEQY
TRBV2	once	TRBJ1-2	ASSAQGLGGYT
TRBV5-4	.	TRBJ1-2	ASSPSTGDYGYT
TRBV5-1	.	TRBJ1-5	ASSPGAGGGEQPQH
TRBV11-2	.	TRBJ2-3	ASSLKGGHSTDTQY
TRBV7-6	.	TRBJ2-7	ASSLTSGGRYEQY
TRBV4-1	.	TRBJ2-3	ASSQDLRVLQY
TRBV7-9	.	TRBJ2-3	ASAQADTQY
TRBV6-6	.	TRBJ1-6	ASSSTGTFVSPLH
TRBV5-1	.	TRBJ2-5	ASSYGVQETQY
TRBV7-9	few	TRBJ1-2	ASSQNEREHGYT
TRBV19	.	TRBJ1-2	ASSRDSFSNYGYT
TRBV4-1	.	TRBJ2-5	ASCSVWAETQY
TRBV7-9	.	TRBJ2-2	ASSLGSTGELF
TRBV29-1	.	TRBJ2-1	SVIGTGRANEQF
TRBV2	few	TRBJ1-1	ASSEAGGPRGTEAF
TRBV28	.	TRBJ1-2	ASSPGGNYGYT
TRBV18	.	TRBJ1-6	ASSPMGGDNSPLH
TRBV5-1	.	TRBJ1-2	ASRGPTGAKYGYT
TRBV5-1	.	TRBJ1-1	ASSLNRVGTGLEAF
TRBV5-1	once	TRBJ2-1	ASSLAGTSGYNEQF
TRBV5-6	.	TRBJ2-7	ASSFPPSRQGAFEQY
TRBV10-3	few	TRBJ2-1	AISPSAGDSYNEQF
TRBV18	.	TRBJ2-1	ASSRSTGGYNEQF
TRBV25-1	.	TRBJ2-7	ASSQAGTYEQY
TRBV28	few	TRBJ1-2	ASSLLDWTGRLFGYT
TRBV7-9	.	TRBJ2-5	ASSLGGVETQY
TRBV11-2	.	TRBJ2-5	ASSLGGGRVQETQY
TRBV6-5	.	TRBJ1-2	ASSQTRSYGYT
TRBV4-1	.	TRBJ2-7	ASSLIWGGDSYEQY
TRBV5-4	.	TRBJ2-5	ASSLDRYQETQY
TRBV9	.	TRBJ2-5	ASSVAPTPQETQY
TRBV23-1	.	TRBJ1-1	ASRGGRSEAF
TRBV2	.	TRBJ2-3	ASSYSGDTQY
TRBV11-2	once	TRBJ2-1	ASSFGGKQF